Here is one T cell receptor beta chain with its context. Data came from immunoSEQ multiplex PCR; TCRdb stores just in-frame clones and leaves some out. The table has 150,000 to 200,000 clones, around four fifths seen once. The data are from a study of blood T cell repertoires in COVID-19. The sequencing sample was made of peripheral blood. This receptor was obtained from a woman aged 70-85 years with COVID-19, enrolled during active disease.

DNA of the CDR3: TGTGCCAGCAGCCCCACCCGGACAATCCTGGACCAGTACTTC. Amino acids: CASSPTRTILDQYF. The J gene is TRBJ2-5, the V gene TRBV2; possibly TRBD1 for D (5 bases). Germline V lookup: CDR1 SNHLY, CDR2 FYNNEI. The CDR3 totals 14 residues. Trimming removed 6 bases from V and 10 bases from J, with 21 bases in between.